The following is a T cell receptor (beta chain) sequence with its context. Donors ranged from roughly 6 to 90 years old and were healthy Caucasians in Russia. Then a second PCR, running roughly 7 to 11 cycles, was carried out with a sample-barcoded 5' primer and a J-beta primer mix. Each cDNA molecule was tagged by a template-switch adaptor that had 12 random nucleotides. A minimum of 2.5 million CDR3-containing paired-end reads was obtained for each sample. MiXCR, run by TCRdb on the 5' RACE reads, gives a single entry per CDR3 protein. The sample lists over 1,300,000 distinct CDR3 sequences, approximately 60% occurring once. V was cut by 1 base and J by 3 bases, with 12 bases left in between. The germline CDR1 and CDR2 sequences are LGHDT and YNNKEL (reference sequence). The CDR3 runs to 16 residues. This entry is derived from a study of blood T cells in healthy people across ages.

V is TRBV3-1 and J is TRBJ2-2; no firm D call. The sequenced sample was blood. This clonotype was obtained from a man younger than 35 in good health. CDR3 region: CASSQGPGEYTGELFF. The CDR3 bases are TGTGCCAGCAGCCAAGGACCCGGAGAGTACACCGGGGAGCTGTTTTTT.